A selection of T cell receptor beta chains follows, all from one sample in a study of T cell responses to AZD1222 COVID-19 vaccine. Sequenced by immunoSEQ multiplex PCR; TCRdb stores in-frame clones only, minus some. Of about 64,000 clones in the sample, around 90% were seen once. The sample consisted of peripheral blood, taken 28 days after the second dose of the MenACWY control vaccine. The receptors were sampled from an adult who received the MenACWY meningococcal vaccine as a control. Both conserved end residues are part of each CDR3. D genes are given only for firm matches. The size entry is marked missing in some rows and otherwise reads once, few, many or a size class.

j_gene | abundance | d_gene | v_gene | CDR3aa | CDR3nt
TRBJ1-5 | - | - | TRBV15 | CASSMAYQPQHF | TGTGCCTCATCCATGGCGTATCAGCCCCAGCATTTT
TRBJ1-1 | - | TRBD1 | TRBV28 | CASSRRQGWMEAFF | TGTGCCAGCAGCCGGCGACAGGGCTGGATGGAAGCTTTCTTT
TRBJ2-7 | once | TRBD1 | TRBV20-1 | CSASGGQGDFYEQYF | TGCAGTGCTAGTGGGGGACAGGGAGATTTCTACGAGCAGTACTTC
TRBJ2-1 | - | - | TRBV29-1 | CSVELRDNEQFF | TGCAGCGTTGAGCTGAGGGACAATGAGCAGTTCTTC
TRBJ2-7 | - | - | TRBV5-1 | CASSLGASGEQQYF | TGCGCCAGCAGCTTGGGGGCCTCTGGGGAGCAGCAGTACTTC
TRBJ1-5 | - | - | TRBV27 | CASSRYSNQPQHF | TGTGCCAGCAGCCGATATAGCAATCAGCCCCAGCATTTT
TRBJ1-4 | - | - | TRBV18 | CASSPQGEKLFF | TGTGCCAGCTCACCTCAGGGAGAAAAACTGTTTTTT
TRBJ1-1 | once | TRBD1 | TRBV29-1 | CSVVWTGGNTEAFF | TGCAGCGTTGTATGGACAGGAGGGAACACTGAAGCTTTCTTT
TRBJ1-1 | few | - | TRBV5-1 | CASSLGGGAEAFF | TGCGCCAGCAGCTTGGGCGGGGGCGCTGAAGCTTTCTTT
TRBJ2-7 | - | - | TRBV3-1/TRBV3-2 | CASSHIYEQYF | TGTGCCAGCAGTCACATATACGAGCAGTACTTC
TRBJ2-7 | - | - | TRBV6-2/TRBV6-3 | CASGPSLAGEQYF | TGTGCCAGCGGCCCGTCACTAGCAGGCGAGCAGTACTTC
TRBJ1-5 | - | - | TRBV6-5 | CASRRSLGQPQHF | TGTGCCAGCAGGCGTAGTTTGGGGCAGCCCCAGCATTTT
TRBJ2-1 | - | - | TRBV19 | CASTAQHSYNEQFF | TGTGCCAGTACCGCGCAACACTCCTACAATGAGCAGTTCTTC
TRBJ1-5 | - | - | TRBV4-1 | CASSQPIPEGGGQPQHF | TGCGCCAGCAGCCAACCTATCCCAGAGGGAGGCGGGCAGCCCCAGCATTTT
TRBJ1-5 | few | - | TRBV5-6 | CASSLSEGDYQPQHF | TGTGCCAGCAGCTTGTCTGAGGGGGACTATCAGCCCCAGCATTTT
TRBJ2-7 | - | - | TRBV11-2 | CASSFEGVYEQYF | TGTGCCAGCAGCTTTGAGGGGGTCTACGAGCAGTACTTC
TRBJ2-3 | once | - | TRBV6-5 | CASSSLMADTQYF | TGTGCCAGCAGTTCCCTTATGGCAGATACGCAGTATTTT
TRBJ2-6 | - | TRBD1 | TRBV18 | CASSRPGQSLRGANVLTF | TGTGCCAGCTCACGTCCGGGACAGTCGCTAAGGGGGGCCAACGTCCTGACTTTC
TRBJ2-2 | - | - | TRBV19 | CASSPGANTGELFF | TGTGCCAGTAGTCCCGGCGCGAACACCGGGGAGCTGTTTTTT
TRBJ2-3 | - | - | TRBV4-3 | CASSHRATDTQYF | TGCGCCAGCAGCCACCGAGCGACCGATACGCAGTATTTT
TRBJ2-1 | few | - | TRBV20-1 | CSLQHIGEQFF | TGCAGTCTACAGCATATTGGCGAGCAGTTCTTC
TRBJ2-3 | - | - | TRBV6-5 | CASSNVGGTDTQYF | TGTGCCAGCAGCAACGTCGGGGGCACAGATACGCAGTATTTT
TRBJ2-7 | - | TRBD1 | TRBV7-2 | CASSWGTGVYEQYF | TGTGCCAGCAGTTGGGGGACAGGGGTCTACGAGCAGTACTTC
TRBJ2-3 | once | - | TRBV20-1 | CSASQEVTDTQYF | TGCAGTGCTAGTCAGGAGGTCACAGATACGCAGTATTTT
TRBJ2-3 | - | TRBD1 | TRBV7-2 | CASSISTGDPPQRQYF | TGTGCCAGCAGCATCTCGACAGGGGACCCTCCCCAGAGGCAGTATTTT
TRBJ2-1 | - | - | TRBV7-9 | CASTKDPGNNEQFF | TGTGCCAGCACCAAAGACCCGGGAAACAATGAGCAGTTCTTC
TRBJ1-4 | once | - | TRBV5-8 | CASSLGLNNEKLFF | TGTGCCAGCAGCTTGGGGTTAAACAATGAAAAACTGTTTTTT
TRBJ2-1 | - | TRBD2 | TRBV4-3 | CASSLDYGGILSSYNEQFF | TGCGCCAGCAGCCTAGACTACGGGGGGATCTTGAGCTCCTACAATGAGCAGTTCTTC
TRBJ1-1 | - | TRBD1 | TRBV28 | CASRAPGTEIQAFF | TGTGCCAGCAGAGCCCCCGGGACAGAGATACAAGCTTTCTTT
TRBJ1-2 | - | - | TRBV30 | CAWRDTGQGLSGYTF | TGTGCCTGGAGGGACACGGGGCAGGGGCTTAGTGGCTACACCTTC
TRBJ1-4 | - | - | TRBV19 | CASKPEVASEEKLFF | TGTGCCAGTAAGCCGGAGGTCGCTTCCGAAGAAAAACTGTTTTTT
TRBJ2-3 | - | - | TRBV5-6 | CASSSWTLSTDTQYF | TGTGCCAGCAGCTCGTGGACCCTCAGCACAGATACGCAGTATTTT
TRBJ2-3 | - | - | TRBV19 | CASSIAAADTQYF | TGTGCCAGTAGTATCGCGGCTGCAGATACGCAGTATTTT
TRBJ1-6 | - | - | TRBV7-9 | CASSLKGDSPLHF | TGTGCCAGCAGCTTAAAGGGGGATTCACCCCTCCACTTT
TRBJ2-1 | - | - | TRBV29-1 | CSVGGPSESGYEQFF | TGCAGCGTTGGCGGACCATCCGAATCAGGCTATGAGCAGTTCTTC
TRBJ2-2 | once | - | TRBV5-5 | CASSLAEAVNTGELFF | TGTGCCAGCAGCTTGGCCGAGGCAGTGAACACCGGGGAGCTGTTTTTT
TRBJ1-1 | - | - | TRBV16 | CASSQSQAGTEAFF | TGTGCCAGCAGCCAATCACAGGCGGGGACTGAAGCTTTCTTT
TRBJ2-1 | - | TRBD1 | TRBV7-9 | CASSRVTGGYVNNEQFF | TGTGCCAGCAGCAGAGTAACAGGGGGCTACGTCAACAATGAGCAGTTCTTC
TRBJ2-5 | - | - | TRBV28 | CASSLAAVETQYF | TGTGCCAGCAGTTTAGCAGCGGTAGAGACCCAGTACTTC
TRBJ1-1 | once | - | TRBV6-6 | CATRTRGQNTEAFF | TGTGCCACCCGAACACGGGGGCAGAACACTGAAGCTTTCTTT
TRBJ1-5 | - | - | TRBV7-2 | CASSRAGYSNQPQHF | TGTGCCAGCAGTAGGGCAGGGTATAGCAATCAGCCCCAGCATTTT
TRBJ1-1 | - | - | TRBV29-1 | CSVEDPLGSAEAFF | TGCAGCGTTGAAGATCCTTTAGGGTCCGCTGAAGCTTTCTTT
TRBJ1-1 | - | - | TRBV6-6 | CASSYSQGPAEAFF | TGTGCCAGCAGTTACTCACAGGGTCCCGCTGAAGCTTTCTTT
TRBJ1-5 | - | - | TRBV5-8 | CASSSGSRANQPQHF | TGTGCCAGCAGCTCAGGGAGCAGGGCAAATCAGCCCCAGCATTTT
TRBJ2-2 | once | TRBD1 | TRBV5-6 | CASSEGQGRATGELFF | TGTGCCAGCAGCGAGGGACAGGGGCGGGCCACCGGGGAGCTGTTTTTT
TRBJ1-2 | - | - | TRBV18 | CASSPKVDYGYTF | TGTGCCAGCTCACCAAAGGTGGACTATGGCTACACCTTC
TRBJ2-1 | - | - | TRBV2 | CASSEFTGGGHEQFF | TGTGCCAGCAGTGAATTTACAGGGGGGGGCCATGAGCAGTTCTTC
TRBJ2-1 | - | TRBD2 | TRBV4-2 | CASSLGLADNEQFF | TGTGCCAGCAGCCTTGGACTAGCGGACAATGAGCAGTTCTTC